This TCR beta chain was sequenced for a study of shared clonotypes between healthy human individuals. Ten immunoSEQ deep assay plates served to sequence unsorted PBMC DNA. Libraries were prepared by immunoSEQ multiplex PCR; TCRdb keeps only in-frame clonotypes and omits some of them. The sample lists fewer than 600,000 clones, about four fifths occurring once. V lost 5 bases and J lost 2, with 16 bases in between. Germline V gives CDR1 ENHRY, CDR2 SYGVKD. This CDR3 region has 15 residues. All donors were healthy HIV-negative adults lacking recent acute infections or vaccinations. This chain uses TRBV10-3 with TRBJ2-7, with D perhaps TRBD1 or TRBD2 (5 bases each). Sequenced: PBMCs. This TCR derives from a woman in her thirties or forties in good health. Some clones in this sample may be carry-over from other donors' samples. The CDR3 sequence: CAISKTGTGTYEQYF. The CDR3 DNA sequence: TGTGCCATCAGTAAGACCGGGACGGGCACCTACGAGCAGTACTTC.